These 15 T cell receptor beta chains originate from one sample sequenced in a study of CXCR3-negative and CXCR3-positive naive CD8 T cells. UMI-tagged TRB cDNA libraries were built via 5' RACE. Following a re-call of the 5' RACE reads, TCRdb has one entry per CDR3 protein and lacks DNA. The listing records 65,000 to 95,000 distinct CDR3 sequences. Sequencing was done on a sample of naive CXCR3- CD8+ T cells from blood. Stated subset: CD45RO-CCR7+CD27+CD95- naive CD8+ T cells lacking CXCR3 (TNR3-). The source of these receptors is a human donor in good health. Some clones in this sample may be carry-over from other donors' samples.

The rearrangement links TRBV28 to TRBJ2-1; TCRdb names TRBD1, which stays unverified in the absence of DNA. This CDR3 contains 15 residues. CDR1 is MDHEN, CDR2 SYDVKM, per germline. The CDR3 region is CASSSTGFSYNEQFF.

This sequence joins TRBV15 and TRBJ2-2. The germline V gene has CDR1 LNHNV and CDR2 YYDKDF (reference sequence). CDR3 length: 14 amino acids. CDR3 protein: CATRISGNTGELFF.

V and J are TRBV9 and TRBJ2-7; no DNA is available, so the TRBD1 call from TCRdb remains unchecked. Germline CDR1 is SGDLS and CDR2 is YYNGEE. The CDR3 runs to 15 residues. The CDR3 sequence is CASSPPGQDFVEQYF.

CDR3 region: CASRDRVDEQYF. The genes are TRBV5-1 and TRBJ2-7; TCRdb proposes TRBD1, but this gene call is untestable without DNA. Germline V CDR1 and CDR2: SGHRS, YFSETQ. The CDR3 covers 12 residues.

V gene TRBV7-9 combines with J gene TRBJ2-7; checking the TCRdb D call of TRBD1 is not possible without DNA. The CDR3 is 12 residues long. CDR1 is SEHNR, CDR2 FQNEAQ, per germline (reference sequence). The CDR3 loop is CASSLVDSEQYF. Using reference TRBV7-9 and TRBJ2-7 for the parts outside the CDR3, the full variable domain is DTGVSQNPRHKITKRGQNVTFRCDPISEHNRLYWYRQTLGQGPEFLTYFQNEAQLEKSRLLSDRFSAERPKGSFSTLEIQRTEQGDSAMYLCASSLVDSEQYFGPGTRLTVT.

The V gene is TRBV28, the J gene TRBJ2-7. Germline-derived CDR1 and CDR2 are MDHEN and SYDVKM. The CDR3 has 12 amino acids. The CDR3 sequence: CASSEHLYEQYF.

The chain joins TRBV3-1 to TRBJ2-3. CDR3 length: 18 residues. Germline V lookup: CDR1 LGHDT, CDR2 YNNKEL (reference sequence). CDR3 sequence: CASSQTPLGWESTDTQYF.

The rearrangement links TRBV28 to TRBJ1-1; absent DNA, TCRdb's TRBD1 call cannot be checked. In germline, CDR1 is MDHEN, CDR2 SYDVKM. This CDR3 has 13 amino acids. The CDR3 loop reads CASSLSGATEAFF. The full variable domain, in which reference TRBV28 and TRBJ1-1 provide the parts outside the CDR3, is DVKVTQSSRYLVKRTGEKVFLECVQDMDHENMFWYRQDPGLGLRLIYFSYDVKMKEKGDIPEGYSVSREKKERFSLILESASTNQTSMYLCASSLSGATEAFFGQGTRLTVV.

This sequence joins TRBV7-2 and TRBJ1-5; TCRdb names TRBD1, which stays unverified in the absence of DNA. The CDR3 has 19 residues. Germline lookup yields CDR1 SGHTA and CDR2 FQGNSA. The CDR3 region is CASSLDPLDRSTVWQPQHF.

The CDR3 protein is CASSIAGETQYF. The V call is TRBV12-3 or TRBV12-4, the J call TRBJ2-5. The CDR3 is 12 amino acids.

The chain employs TRBV20-1 and TRBJ2-3; TCRdb gives TRBD2 as the D gene, but with no DNA this cannot be confirmed. In germline, CDR1 is DFQATT, CDR2 SNEGSKA (reference sequence). This CDR3 region has 14 residues. This CDR3 reads CSGPLAGIADTQYF.

This rearrangement joins TRBV11-3 to TRBJ2-1. The CDR3 runs 11 residues. Germline lookup yields CDR1 SGHNT and CDR2 YENEEA. CDR3 region: CASSLNGEQFF.

The chain couples TRBV29-1 to TRBJ2-7; there is no DNA to check the TCRdb D call of TRBD1. This CDR3 is 11 amino acids long. Germline loops: CDR1 SQVTM, CDR2 ANQGSEA. The CDR3 is CSVYRDREAYF.

The rearrangement uses TRBV24-1 and TRBJ2-3; TCRdb designates TRBD1, a call that cannot be tested without DNA. Germline values: CDR1 KGHDR, CDR2 SFDVKD. CDR3 size: 19 residues. The CDR3 here is CATSGTAFDRGRDTDTQYF.

The CDR3 spells CASNKGISYEQYF. The chain uses TRBV12-3 or TRBV12-4 and TRBJ2-7. The CDR3 consists of 13 residues.